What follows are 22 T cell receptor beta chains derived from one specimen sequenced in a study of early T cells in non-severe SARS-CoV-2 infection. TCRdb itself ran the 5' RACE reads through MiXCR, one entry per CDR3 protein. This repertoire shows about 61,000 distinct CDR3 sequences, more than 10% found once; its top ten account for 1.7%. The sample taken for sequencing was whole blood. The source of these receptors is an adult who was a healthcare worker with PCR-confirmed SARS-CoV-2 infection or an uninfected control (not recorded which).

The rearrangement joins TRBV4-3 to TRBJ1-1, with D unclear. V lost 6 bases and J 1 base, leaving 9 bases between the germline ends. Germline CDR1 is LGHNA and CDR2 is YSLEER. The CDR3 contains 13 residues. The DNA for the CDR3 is TGCGCCAGCAGTCTACATTGGAACACTGAAGCTTTCTTT. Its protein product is CASSLHWNTEAFF.

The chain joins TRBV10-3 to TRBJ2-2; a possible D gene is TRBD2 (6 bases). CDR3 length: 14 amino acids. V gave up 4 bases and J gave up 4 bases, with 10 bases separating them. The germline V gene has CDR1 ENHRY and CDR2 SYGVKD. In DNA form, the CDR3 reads TGTGCCATCAGTGGGATTAGCGGCACCGGGGAGCTGTTTTTT. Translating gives CAISGISGTGELFF.

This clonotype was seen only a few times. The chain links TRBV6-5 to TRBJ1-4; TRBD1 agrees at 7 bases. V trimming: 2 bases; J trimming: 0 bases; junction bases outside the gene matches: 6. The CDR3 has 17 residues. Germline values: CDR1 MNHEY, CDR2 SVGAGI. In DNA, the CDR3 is TGTGCCAGCAGTTACGGGACAGATATCGCAACTAATGAAAAACTGTTTTTT. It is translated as CASSYGTDIATNEKLFF.

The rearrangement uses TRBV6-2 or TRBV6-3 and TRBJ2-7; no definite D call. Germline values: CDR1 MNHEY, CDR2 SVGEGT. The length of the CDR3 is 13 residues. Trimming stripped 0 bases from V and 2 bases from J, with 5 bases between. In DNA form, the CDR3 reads TGTGCCAGCAGTTACTCCAGCACCTACGAGCAGTACTTC. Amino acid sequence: CASSYSSTYEQYF.

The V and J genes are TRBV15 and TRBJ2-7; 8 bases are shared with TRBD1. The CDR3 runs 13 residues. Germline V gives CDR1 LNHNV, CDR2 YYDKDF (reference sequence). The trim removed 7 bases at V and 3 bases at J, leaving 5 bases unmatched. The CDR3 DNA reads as TGTGCCACCAAAACAGGGGGTGGCTACGAGCAGTACTTC. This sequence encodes CATKTGGGYEQYF.

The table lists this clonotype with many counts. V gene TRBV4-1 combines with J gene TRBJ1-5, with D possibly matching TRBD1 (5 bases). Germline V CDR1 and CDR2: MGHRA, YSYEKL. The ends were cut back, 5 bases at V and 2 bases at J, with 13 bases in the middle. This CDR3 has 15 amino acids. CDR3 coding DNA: TGCGCCAGCAGCGCGGGACCCCTGGGCAATCAGCCCCAGCATTTT. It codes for CASSAGPLGNQPQHF.

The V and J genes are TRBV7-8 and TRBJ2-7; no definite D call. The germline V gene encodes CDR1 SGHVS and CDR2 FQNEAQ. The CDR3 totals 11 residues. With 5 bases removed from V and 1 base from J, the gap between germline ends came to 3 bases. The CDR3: CASSASYEQYF. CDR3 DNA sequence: TGTGCCAGCAGCGCTTCCTACGAGCAGTACTTC.

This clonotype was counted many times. CDR3 amino acids: CASSFLVGEKLFF. CDR3 in DNA: TGTGCCAGCAGCTTCCTAGTGGGCGAAAAACTGTTTTTT. The chain joins TRBV7-9 to TRBJ1-4; D not resolved. The V end was cut by 3 bases, the J end by 8 bases, with 10 bases between. The CDR3 runs 13 residues. The germline gives CDR1 SEHNR, CDR2 FQNEAQ (reference sequence).

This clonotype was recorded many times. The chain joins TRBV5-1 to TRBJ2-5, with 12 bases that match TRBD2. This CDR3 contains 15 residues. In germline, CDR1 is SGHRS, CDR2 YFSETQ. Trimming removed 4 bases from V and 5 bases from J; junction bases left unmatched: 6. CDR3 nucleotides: TGCGCCAGCAGCCCCGGACTAGCGGGGAGCGAGACCCAGTACTTC. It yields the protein CASSPGLAGSETQYF. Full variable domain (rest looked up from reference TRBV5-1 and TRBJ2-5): KAGVTQTPRYLIKTRGQQVTLSCSPISGHRSVSWYQQTPGQGLQFLFEYFSETQRNKGNFPGRFSGRQFSNSRSEMNVSTLELGDSALYLCASSPGLAGSETQYFGPGTRLLVL.

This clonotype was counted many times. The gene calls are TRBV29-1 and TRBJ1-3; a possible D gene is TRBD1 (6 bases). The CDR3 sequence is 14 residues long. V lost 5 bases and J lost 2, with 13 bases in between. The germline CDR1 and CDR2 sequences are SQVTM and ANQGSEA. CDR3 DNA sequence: TGCAGCGTTCAACAGGGTTCTCCTGGAAACACCATATATTTT. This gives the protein CSVQQGSPGNTIYF.

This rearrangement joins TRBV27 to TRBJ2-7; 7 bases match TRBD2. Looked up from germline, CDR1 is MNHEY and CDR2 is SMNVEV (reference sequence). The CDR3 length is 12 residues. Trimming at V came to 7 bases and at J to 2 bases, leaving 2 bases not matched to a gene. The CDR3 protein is CASKRGAYEQYF. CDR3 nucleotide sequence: TGTGCCAGCAAACGGGGGGCCTACGAGCAGTACTTC.

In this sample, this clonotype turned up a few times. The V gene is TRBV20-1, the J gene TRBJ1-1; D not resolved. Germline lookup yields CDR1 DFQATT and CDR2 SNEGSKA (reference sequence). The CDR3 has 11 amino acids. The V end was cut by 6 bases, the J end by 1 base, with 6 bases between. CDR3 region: CSASENTEAFF. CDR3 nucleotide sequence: TGCAGTGCAAGTGAGAACACTGAAGCTTTCTTT.

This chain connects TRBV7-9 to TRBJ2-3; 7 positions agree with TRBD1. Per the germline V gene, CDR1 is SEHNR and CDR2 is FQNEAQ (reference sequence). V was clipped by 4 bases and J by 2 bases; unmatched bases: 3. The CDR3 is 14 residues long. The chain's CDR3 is CASSSGQATDTQYF. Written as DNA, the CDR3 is TGTGCCAGCAGCTCAGGACAGGCCACAGATACGCAGTATTTT.

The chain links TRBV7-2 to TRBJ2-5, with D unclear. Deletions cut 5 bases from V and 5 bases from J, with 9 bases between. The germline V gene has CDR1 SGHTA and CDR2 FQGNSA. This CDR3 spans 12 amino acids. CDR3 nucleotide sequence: TGTGCCAGCAGCCCACCCCGGGAGACCCAGTACTTC. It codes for CASSPPRETQYF.

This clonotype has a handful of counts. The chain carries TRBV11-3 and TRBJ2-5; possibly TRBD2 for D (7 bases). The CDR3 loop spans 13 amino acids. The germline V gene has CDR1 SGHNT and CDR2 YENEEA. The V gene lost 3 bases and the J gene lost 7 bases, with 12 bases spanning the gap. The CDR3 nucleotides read TGTGCCAGCAGCTTGGCGGGGGCCGGGACCCAGTACTTC. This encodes CASSLAGAGTQYF.

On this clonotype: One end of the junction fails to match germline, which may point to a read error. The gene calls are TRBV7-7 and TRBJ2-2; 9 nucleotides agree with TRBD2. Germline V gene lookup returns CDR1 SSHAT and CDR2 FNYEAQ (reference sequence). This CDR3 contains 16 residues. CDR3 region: CASSPATSGGPGELFF. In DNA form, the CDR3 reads TGTGCTAGCAGCCCTGCGACTAGCGGCGGGCCCGGGGAGCTGTTTTTT.

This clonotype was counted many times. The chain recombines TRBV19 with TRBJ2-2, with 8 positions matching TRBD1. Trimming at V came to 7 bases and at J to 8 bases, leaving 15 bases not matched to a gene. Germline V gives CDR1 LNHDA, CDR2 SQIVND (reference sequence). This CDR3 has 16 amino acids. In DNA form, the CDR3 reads TGTGCCAGTAACGATCCCGGCGGACAGGGTTTAGGGGAGCTGTTTTTT. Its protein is CASNDPGGQGLGELFF.

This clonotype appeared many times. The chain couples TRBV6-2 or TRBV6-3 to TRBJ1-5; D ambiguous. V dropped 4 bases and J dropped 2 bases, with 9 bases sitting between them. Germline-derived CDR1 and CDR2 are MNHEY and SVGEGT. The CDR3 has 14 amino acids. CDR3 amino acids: CASSLASGNQPQHF. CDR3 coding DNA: TGTGCCAGCAGTTTAGCCTCGGGCAATCAGCCCCAGCATTTT.

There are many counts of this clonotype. CDR3 DNA: TGCGCCAGCAGCTTGGAGGTGGGCTATGGCTACACCTTC. Translating it yields CASSLEVGYGYTF. The chain employs TRBV5-1 and TRBJ1-2; D unclear. The length of the CDR3 is 13 residues. The V gene lost 0 bases and the J gene lost 4 bases, with 7 bases spanning the gap. CDR1 SGHRS and CDR2 YFSETQ come from the germline V gene.

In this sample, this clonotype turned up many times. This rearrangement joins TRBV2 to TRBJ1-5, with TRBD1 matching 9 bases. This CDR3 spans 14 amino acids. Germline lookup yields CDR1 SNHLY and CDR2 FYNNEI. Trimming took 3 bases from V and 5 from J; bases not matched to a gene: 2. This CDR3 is CASSEGQGYQPQHF. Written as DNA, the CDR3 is TGTGCCAGCAGTGAGGGACAGGGTTATCAGCCCCAGCATTTT.

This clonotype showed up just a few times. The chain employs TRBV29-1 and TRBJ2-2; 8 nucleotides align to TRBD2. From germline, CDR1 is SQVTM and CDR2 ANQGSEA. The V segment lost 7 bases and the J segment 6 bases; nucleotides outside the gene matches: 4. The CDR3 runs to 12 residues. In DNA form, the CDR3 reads TGCAGCGCCGGGGGGGTAGCCGGGGAGCTGTTTTTT. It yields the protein CSAGGVAGELFF.

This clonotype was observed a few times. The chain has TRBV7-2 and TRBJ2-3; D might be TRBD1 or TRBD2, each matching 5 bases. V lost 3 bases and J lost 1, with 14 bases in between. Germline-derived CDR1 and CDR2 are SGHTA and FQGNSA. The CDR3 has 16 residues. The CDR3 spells CASSFGASSRTDTQYF. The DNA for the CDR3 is TGTGCCAGCAGCTTTGGGGCTAGCAGCCGCACAGATACGCAGTATTTT.